Listed here are 8 T cell receptor beta chains from one sample, sequenced in a study of cytomegalovirus exposure and HLA in healthy donors. PCR was performed using 60 Vbeta and 13 Jbeta primers. Some clones are missing from TCRdb's copy, which holds only in-frame ones; the method was immunoSEQ multiplex PCR. The sample carries about 96,000 clones, approximately 75% recorded once. The sample taken for sequencing was PBMCs. These receptor sequences come from a female donor in good health and CMV-seropositive.

The rearrangement joins TRBV9 to TRBJ1-3, with D unclear. V gave up 4 bases and J gave up 2 bases, with 7 bases separating them. Germline loops: CDR1 SGDLS, CDR2 YYNGEE. The CDR3 consists of 13 residues. CDR3 nucleotide sequence: TGTGCCAGCAGCCCCGGAGCTGGAAACACCATATATTTT. It is translated as CASSPGAGNTIYF.

The DNA for the CDR3 is TGTGCCAGCAGCTTTCTGGGACAGGGCTTAGCCGGCTACACCTTC. Its translation is CASSFLGQGLAGYTF. The chain joins TRBV11-2 to TRBJ1-2; 9 nucleotides match TRBD1. The CDR3 length is 15 residues. V lost 3 bases, J lost 8 bases, and 10 bases stayed unmatched. Germline V gene data show CDR1 as SGHAT and CDR2 as FQNNGV.

V is TRBV28 and J is TRBJ1-1; D is possibly TRBD1 (5 bases). The CDR3 contains 13 residues. The V and J ends lost 6 bases and 11 bases respectively, with 19 bases between them. CDR1 is MDHEN, CDR2 SYDVKM, per germline. The CDR3 loop reads CASSSDWGQHAFF. The CDR3 region has the DNA TGTGCCAGCAGCTCCGACTGGGGCCAGCATGCTTTCTTT.

V is TRBV11-3 and J is TRBJ2-2, with 7 bases aligning to TRBD1. V lost 5 bases to trimming and J lost 1 base; unmatched junction nucleotides: 7. The germline V gene has CDR1 SGHNT and CDR2 YENEEA. The CDR3 length is 16 residues. DNA for the CDR3: TGTGCCAGCAGCGGACAGACAGGGAGGAACACCGGGGAGCTGTTTTTT. Translating gives CASSGQTGRNTGELFF.

This chain joins TRBV13 and TRBJ2-7; D is possibly TRBD1 (5 bases). The CDR3 sequence is 17 residues long. The germline CDR1 and CDR2 sequences are PRHDT and FYEKMQ (reference sequence). Trimming removed 2 bases at V and 4 bases at J, with 21 bases between. This CDR3 reads CASSLFSRVPFQYEQYF. The DNA of the CDR3 is TGTGCCAGCAGCTTATTCTCCAGGGTACCTTTCCAATACGAGCAGTACTTC.

The gene calls are TRBV29-1 and TRBJ2-7, with D possibly TRBD1 on 5 matching bases. The germline gives CDR1 SQVTM, CDR2 ANQGSEA. This CDR3 is 17 amino acids long. V shed 6 bases and J shed 0 bases, with 24 bases lying between them. The CDR3 loop is CSVGGDRTLPSSYEQYF. CDR3 sequence (DNA): TGCAGCGTGGGCGGTGACAGAACCCTTCCAAGCTCCTACGAGCAGTACTTC.

The genes are TRBV28 and TRBJ2-5; 7 bases line up with TRBD2. This CDR3 contains 15 residues. The germline V gene has CDR1 MDHEN and CDR2 SYDVKM. The V segment lost 3 bases and the J segment 2 bases; nucleotides outside the gene matches: 6. This CDR3 is CASSFPPGLQETQYF. The CDR3 DNA follows: TGTGCCAGCAGTTTCCCTCCGGGACTACAAGAGACCCAGTACTTC.

This chain uses TRBV2 with TRBJ1-2; D gene unclear. This CDR3 spans 11 amino acids. V lost 2 bases to trimming and J lost 8 bases, with 6 bases between them. Germline loops: CDR1 SNHLY, CDR2 FYNNEI. CDR3 bases: TGTGCCAGCAGTGAATGGCGGGGCTACACCTTC. Its protein product is CASSEWRGYTF.